The sequence of this TCR beta chain was determined in a study of shared clonotypes between healthy human individuals. Study results and caveats: Rarefaction exposed incomplete sorted-subset sequencing despite large depth.

Comments on this clone: Its antigen remains unknown.

The CDR3 has 16 residues. J was trimmed by 5 bases and V by 4 bases; bases with no gene match: 9. The germline CDR1 and CDR2 sequences are SEHNR and FQNEAQ (reference sequence). Some clones are missing from TCRdb's copy, which holds only in-frame ones; the method was immunoSEQ multiplex PCR. The sample has about 2,500,000 clones; around 94% are singletons. The chain joins TRBV7-9 to TRBJ2-7, with 12 bases that match TRBD1. Sequencing was carried out using naive CD4+ T cells sorted from blood. Subset reported: CD45RA+ positively selected. This receptor was obtained from a man younger than 35 in good health. In DNA, the CDR3 is TGTGCCAGCAGCTCGACCGGGACAGGGGGCATCAACGAGCAGTACTTC. This translates into CASSSTGTGGINEQYF.